These T cell receptor beta chains were read from a single sample in a study of blood T cell repertoires in COVID-19. TCRdb's table, derived via immunoSEQ multiplex PCR, lists solely in-frame clones and lacks some. The data show around 300,000 clones, around 87% seen once. Sequencing used PBMCs or T cells enriched from blood (not recorded which). All receptors derive from a young woman who had recovered from COVID-19. Both conserved end residues are part of each CDR3. The order of the fields is CDR3 DNA, CDR3 protein, D gene, clone size, J gene, V gene. D genes are given only for firm matches. Clone size is stated in some rows and not others, as once, few, many or a class when expanded.

TGTGCCAGCAGCCCCGGGACAGAGAACTATGGCTACACCTTC	CASSPGTENYGYTF	TRBD1	NA	TRBJ1-2	TRBV5-5
TGTGCCAGCAGCTTACCCTCGGGCAATGAGCAGTTCTTC	CASSLPSGNEQFF	NA	NA	TRBJ2-1	TRBV13
TGTGCCAGCAGCCGACTCGACAGGGGTACGCAGCCCCAGCATTTT	CASSRLDRGTQPQHF	TRBD1	NA	TRBJ1-5	TRBV6-5
TGTGCCAGCAGTTACTCGTCCTCGCCCCTGAGGGAGCAGTACTTC	CASSYSSSPLREQYF	NA	NA	TRBJ2-7	TRBV6-5
TGTGCCAGCAGTTACTCGCGGAGGGGTGAAGCTTTCTTT	CASSYSRRGEAFF	NA	NA	TRBJ1-1	TRBV6-2/TRBV6-3
TGCGCCAGCAGCCAACTCCTAGGACAGTCTGAGCAGTTCTTC	CASSQLLGQSEQFF	NA	once	TRBJ2-1	TRBV4-3
TGTGCCAGCAGCACGAGCGGGGGACACACAGATACGCAGTATTTT	CASSTSGGHTDTQYF	TRBD2	NA	TRBJ2-3	TRBV9
TGTGCCAGCAGGGACATTAATGAAAAACTGTTTTTT	CASRDINEKLFF	NA	NA	TRBJ1-4	TRBV2
TGTGCCAGCAGCTTAGATGGACTAGCAGTCTCCTACGAGCAGTACTTC	CASSLDGLAVSYEQYF	TRBD2	NA	TRBJ2-7	TRBV11-2
TGTGCCAGCAGTGAGAATCCGGTGAACACTGAAGCTTTCTTT	CASSENPVNTEAFF	NA	NA	TRBJ1-1	TRBV2
TGCGCCAGCAGCCAAGCCACAGGGTACTCTGGAAACACCATATATTTT	CASSQATGYSGNTIYF	NA	NA	TRBJ1-3	TRBV4-1
TGCGCCAGCAGCCAAACAGGGGGCGCATCAAATGGCTACACCTTC	CASSQTGGASNGYTF	TRBD1	NA	TRBJ1-2	TRBV4-1
TGTGCCAGCAGCCGATACAGGGGGGGGGACAATGAGCAGTTCTTC	CASSRYRGGDNEQFF	NA	NA	TRBJ2-1	TRBV3-1/TRBV3-2
TGTGCCAGCAGTTTAGGGGGGGGCCCTCCCAAGCAGTTCTTC	CASSLGGGPPKQFF	NA	once	TRBJ2-1	TRBV27
TGTGCCAGTAGTGCCTCAAGGGGGGGGAGATACAATCAGCCCCAGCATTTT	CASSASRGGRYNQPQHF	NA	NA	TRBJ1-5	TRBV19
TGTGCCAGCAGGTGGAGGACAGTTGCTAACTATGGCTACACCTTC	CASRWRTVANYGYTF	NA	once	TRBJ1-2	TRBV5-8
TGCGCCAGCAGGTCGCCGGACAGGGGCACTGAAGCTTTCTTT	CASRSPDRGTEAFF	TRBD1	NA	TRBJ1-1	TRBV5-1
TGTGCCAGCAGTCCAGGGGGTTTGAACACTGAAGCTTTCTTT	CASSPGGLNTEAFF	TRBD1	once	TRBJ1-1	TRBV6-5
TGTGCAAGTCGCCCGGTTGGTACGACGGGGGGGCGCAATGAGCAGTTCTTC	CASRPVGTTGGRNEQFF	NA	NA	TRBJ2-1	TRBV12-2
TGTGCCAGCAGCCAAGAGTACTCTGGAAACACCATATATTTT	CASSQEYSGNTIYF	NA	NA	TRBJ1-3	TRBV4-2
TGTGCCAGCAGTCCAGTAAGGAGCTCTGGAAACACCATATATTTT	CASSPVRSSGNTIYF	NA	NA	TRBJ1-3	TRBV2
TGCGCCAGCAGCGGTACAGGGGGGGCAGAGACCCAGTACTTC	CASSGTGGAETQYF	NA	once	TRBJ2-5	TRBV5-1
TGTGCCAGCAGCTTACTAGCGGGGGGTTACGAGCAGTACTTC	CASSLLAGGYEQYF	TRBD2	NA	TRBJ2-7	TRBV7-9
TGTGCCAGTAGTATCGCACGCAAAGGGGACTATGGCTACACCTTC	CASSIARKGDYGYTF	NA	NA	TRBJ1-2	TRBV19
TGTGCCAGCAGCTTCCCCCCCGGGACAGGGACCTACGAGCAGTACTTC	CASSFPPGTGTYEQYF	TRBD1	NA	TRBJ2-7	TRBV7-2
TGCAGTGCTAGTGGGACAGATAATTCACCCCTCCACTTT	CSASGTDNSPLHF	TRBD1	NA	TRBJ1-6	TRBV20-1
TGTGCCAGCAGTTACGACCGACTAGACGGAGAGACCCAGTACTTC	CASSYDRLDGETQYF	NA	once	TRBJ2-5	TRBV6-5
TGTGCCAGCAGGGCGCAGGGGACGATCTCCTACGAGCAGTACTTC	CASRAQGTISYEQYF	NA	NA	TRBJ2-7	TRBV2
TGTGCCAGCAGCCAAGATCTTTCCCTTAAACTGTTTTTT	CASSQDLSLKLFF	NA	NA	TRBJ1-4	TRBV4-2
TGTGCCAGCAGCCAAGATTCGGGGGTCCCTGAAGCTTTCTTT	CASSQDSGVPEAFF	NA	NA	TRBJ1-1	TRBV14
TGTGCCAGCAGCCTGGAGCAAGGGAGGGACTATGGCTACACCTTC	CASSLEQGRDYGYTF	NA	NA	TRBJ1-2	TRBV11-1
TGTGCCAGTAGTATGACAGGGAACGAGCAGTACTTC	CASSMTGNEQYF	TRBD1	few	TRBJ2-7	TRBV19
TGTGCCAGCAGCGTGGGCATCCATCAGCCCCAGCATTTT	CASSVGIHQPQHF	NA	NA	TRBJ1-5	TRBV9
TGCGCCAGCAGCCAAAGGGTTTGGGGAGGGGAGAGTCAGCCCCAGCATTTT	CASSQRVWGGESQPQHF	NA	NA	TRBJ1-5	TRBV4-1
TGCGCCAGCCTATCCCAAGAGACCCAGTACTTC	CASLSQETQYF	NA	NA	TRBJ2-5	TRBV5-1
TGTGCCAGCAGTTCATACTTACAGGGGTTCCCCCGGAATGGCTACACCTTC	CASSSYLQGFPRNGYTF	TRBD1	NA	TRBJ1-2	TRBV27
TGTGCCAGCAGCGCGGTACAGGGAGCTGAAGCTTTCTTT	CASSAVQGAEAFF	NA	NA	TRBJ1-1	TRBV27
TGTGCCAGCAGCCAAGGTCATCTCCCAGGGGGTAATGAAAAACTGTTTTTT	CASSQGHLPGGNEKLFF	TRBD1	NA	TRBJ1-4	TRBV4-2
TGTGCCAGCAGCTTAGGACTAGCGGGGGGCGGAGGTGTGGAGACCCAGTACTTC	CASSLGLAGGGGVETQYF	TRBD2	NA	TRBJ2-5	TRBV7-2
TGTGCCAGTAGTATATCAAGGACATGGAGAGGCCAAGAGACCCAGTACTTC	CASSISRTWRGQETQYF	NA	NA	TRBJ2-5	TRBV19
TGTGCCAGCTCACCCCCCGGAGGTGACTATGGCTACACCTTC	CASSPPGGDYGYTF	NA	NA	TRBJ1-2	TRBV18
TGCGCCAGCAGCCCGGACAGGCTGAACTATGGCTACACCTTC	CASSPDRLNYGYTF	TRBD1	NA	TRBJ1-2	TRBV5-1